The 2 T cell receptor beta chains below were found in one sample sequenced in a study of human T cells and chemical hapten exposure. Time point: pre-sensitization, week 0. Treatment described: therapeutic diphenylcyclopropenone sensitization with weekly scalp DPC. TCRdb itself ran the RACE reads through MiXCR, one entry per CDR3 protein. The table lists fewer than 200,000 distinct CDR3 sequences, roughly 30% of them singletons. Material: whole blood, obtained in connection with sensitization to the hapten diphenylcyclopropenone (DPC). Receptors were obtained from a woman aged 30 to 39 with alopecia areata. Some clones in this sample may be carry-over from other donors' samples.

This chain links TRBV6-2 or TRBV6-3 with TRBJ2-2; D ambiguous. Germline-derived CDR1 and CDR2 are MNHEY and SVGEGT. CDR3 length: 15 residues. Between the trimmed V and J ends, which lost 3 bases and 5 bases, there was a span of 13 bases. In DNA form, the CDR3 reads TGTGCCAGCAGTTATTACGGCAAGGAAACCGGGGAGCTGTTTTTT. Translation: CASSYYGKETGELFF.

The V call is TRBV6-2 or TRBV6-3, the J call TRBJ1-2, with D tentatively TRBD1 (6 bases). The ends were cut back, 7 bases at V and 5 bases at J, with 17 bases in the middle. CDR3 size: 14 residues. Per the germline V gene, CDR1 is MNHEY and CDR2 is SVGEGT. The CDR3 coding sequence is TGTGCCAGCAACACCGGGACACACCTATATGGCTACACCTTC. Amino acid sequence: CASNTGTHLYGYTF.